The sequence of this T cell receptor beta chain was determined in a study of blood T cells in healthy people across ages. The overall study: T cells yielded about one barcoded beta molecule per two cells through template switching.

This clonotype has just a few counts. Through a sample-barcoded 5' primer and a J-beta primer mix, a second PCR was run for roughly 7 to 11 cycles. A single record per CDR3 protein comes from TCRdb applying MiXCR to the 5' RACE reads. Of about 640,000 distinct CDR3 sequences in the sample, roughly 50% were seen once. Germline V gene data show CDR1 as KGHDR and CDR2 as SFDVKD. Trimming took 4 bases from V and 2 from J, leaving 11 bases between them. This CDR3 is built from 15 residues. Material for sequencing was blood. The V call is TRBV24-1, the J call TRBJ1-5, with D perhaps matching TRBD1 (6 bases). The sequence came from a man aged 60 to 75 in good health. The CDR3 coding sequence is TGTGCCACCAGTGACCCCCGACAGGGCAATCAGCCCCAGCATTTT. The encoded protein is CATSDPRQGNQPQHF.